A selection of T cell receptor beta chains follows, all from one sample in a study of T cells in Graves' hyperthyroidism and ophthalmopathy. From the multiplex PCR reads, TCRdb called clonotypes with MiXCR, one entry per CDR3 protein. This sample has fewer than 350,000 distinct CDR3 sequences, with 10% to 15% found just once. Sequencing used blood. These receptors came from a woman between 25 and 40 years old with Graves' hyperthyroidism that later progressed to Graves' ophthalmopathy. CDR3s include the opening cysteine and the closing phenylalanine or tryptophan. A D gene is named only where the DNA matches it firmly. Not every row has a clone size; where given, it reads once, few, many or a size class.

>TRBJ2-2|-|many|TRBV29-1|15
TGCAGCGTTGAACCCGAGGCAGGGAGCACCGGGGAGCTGTTTTTT
CSVEPEAGSTGELFF
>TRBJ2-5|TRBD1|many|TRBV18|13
TGTGCCAGCTCGTCGACAGGGTTCGAGACCCAGTACTTC
CASSSTGFETQYF
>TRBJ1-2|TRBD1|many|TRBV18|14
TGTGCCAGCTCACCAAGACAGGGGGCGGATGGCTACACCTTC
CASSPRQGADGYTF
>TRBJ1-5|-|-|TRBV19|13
TGTGCCAGTAGGACGGGCTTTTCGCAGCCCCAGCATTTT
CASRTGFSQPQHF
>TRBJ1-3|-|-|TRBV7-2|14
TGTGCCAGCAGCTGGCCGGGTTCTGGAAACACCATATATTTT
CASSWPGSGNTIYF
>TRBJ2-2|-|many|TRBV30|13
TGTGCCTGGAGTGCGATGATCACCGGGGAGCTGTTTTTT
CAWSAMITGELFF
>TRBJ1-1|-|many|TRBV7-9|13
TGTGCCAGCACCGACCAGAAGAACACTGAAGCTTTCTTT
CASTDQKNTEAFF
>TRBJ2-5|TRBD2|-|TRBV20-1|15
TGCAGTGCTAGAGAGCTAGCGGGAGCTCATGAGACCCAGTACTTC
CSARELAGAHETQYF
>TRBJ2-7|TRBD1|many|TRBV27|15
TGTGCCAGCAGTTCCTACCGGGACAGGGCTGGCGAGCAGTACTTC
CASSSYRDRAGEQYF
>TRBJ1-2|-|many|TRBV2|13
TGTGCCAGCAGTGCAGAGACAATCATGGGGTACACCTTC
CASSAETIMGYTF
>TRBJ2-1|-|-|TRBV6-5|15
TGTGCCAGCAGTTACGATTGGCGGAATCACAATGAGCAGTTCTTC
CASSYDWRNHNEQFF
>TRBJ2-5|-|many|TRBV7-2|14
TGTGCCAGCAGCTTACTTGGAGGGGGAGAGACCCAGTACTTC
CASSLLGGGETQYF
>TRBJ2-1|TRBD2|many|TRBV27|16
TGTGCCAGCACCCAACGGGGCGGGAGCCCCTACAATGAGCAGTTCTTC
CASTQRGGSPYNEQFF
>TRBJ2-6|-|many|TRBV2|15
TGTGCCAGCACCGCCGGGGGCTCTGGGGCCAACGTCCTGACTTTC
CASTAGGSGANVLTF
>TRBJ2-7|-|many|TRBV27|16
TGTGCCAGCAGTTTGTCTGGGTTTTCCCCGGCCTACGAGCAGTACTTC
CASSLSGFSPAYEQYF
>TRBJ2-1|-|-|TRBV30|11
TGTGCCTGGAGAATTGAGTCAGTTCCTTTCTTC
CAWRIESVPFF
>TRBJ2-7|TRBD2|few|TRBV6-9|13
TGTGCCAGCAGTTGGACTAGCGGGACCGAGCAGTACTTC
CASSWTSGTEQYF
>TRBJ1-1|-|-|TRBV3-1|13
TGTGCCAGCAGCCAGGACGCGGGGACTGAAGCTTTCTTT
CASSQDAGTEAFF
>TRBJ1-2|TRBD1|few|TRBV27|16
TGTGCCAGCAGTTTAGTGACAGGGAGGGGGCCCTATGGCTACACCTTC
CASSLVTGRGPYGYTF
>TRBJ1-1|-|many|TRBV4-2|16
TGTGCCAGCAGCCAAGACCGGGACACCTCAAACACTGAAGCTTTCTTT
CASSQDRDTSNTEAFF
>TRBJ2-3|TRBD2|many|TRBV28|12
TGTGCCACCAGCGGGAACACAGATACGCAGTATTTT
CATSGNTDTQYF
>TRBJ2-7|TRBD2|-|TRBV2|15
TGTGCCAGCAGTGGACTAGCGGGAGGAGACTACGAGCAGTACTTC
CASSGLAGGDYEQYF
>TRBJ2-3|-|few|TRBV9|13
TGTGCCAGCAGCGTAGACAGGGCAGATACGCAGTATTTT
CASSVDRADTQYF
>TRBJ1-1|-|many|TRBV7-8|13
TGTGCCAGCAGCTTAGGTCTTCACACTGAAGCTTTCTTT
CASSLGLHTEAFF
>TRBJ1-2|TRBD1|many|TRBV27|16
TGTGCCAGCAGTAGAACAGGGGCTCAGGAGGTCTATGGCTACACCTTC
CASSRTGAQEVYGYTF
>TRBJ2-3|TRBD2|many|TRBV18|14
TGTGCCAGCTCACAGACTAGCGGGGCAGATACGCAGTATTTT
CASSQTSGADTQYF
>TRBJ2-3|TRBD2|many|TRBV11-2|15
TGTGCCAGCAGCTTAGAGGCTAGCGGGACAGATACGCAGTATTTT
CASSLEASGTDTQYF
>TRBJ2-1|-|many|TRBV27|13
TGTGCCAGCAGTTTAAGAGGGCTAGCGGAGCAGTTCTTC
CASSLRGLAEQFF
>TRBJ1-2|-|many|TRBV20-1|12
TGCAGTGCTAGTTCCCAGAACTATGGCTACACCTTC
CSASSQNYGYTF
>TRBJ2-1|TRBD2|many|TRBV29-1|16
TGCAGCGTTCCTACTAGCGGGAGGGCCAAATTTAATGAGCAGTTCTTC
CSVPTSGRAKFNEQFF
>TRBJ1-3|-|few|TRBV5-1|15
TGCGCCAGCAGCGCGGGGGACTTTACTGGAAACACCATATATTTT
CASSAGDFTGNTIYF
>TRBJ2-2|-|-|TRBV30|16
TGTGCCTGGAGTGATGCCCTGGACCCAAACACCGGGGGGCTGTTTTTT
CAWSDALDPNTGGLFF
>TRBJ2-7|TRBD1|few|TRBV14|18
TGTGCCAGCAGCCAAACCCTCGGGGGACAGGGGAGCTCCTACGAGCAGTACTTC
CASSQTLGGQGSSYEQYF
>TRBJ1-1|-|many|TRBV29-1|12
TGCAGCGTTGAGGGAGGGGGCACTGAAGCTTTCTTT
CSVEGGGTEAFF
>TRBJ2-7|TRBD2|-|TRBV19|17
TGTGCCAGTATGGGCCCCATGGGGGGGGAACTAACCTACGAGCAGTACTTC
CASMGPMGGELTYEQYF
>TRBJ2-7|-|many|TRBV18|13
TGTGCCAGCTCACCGGGACATTCCTACGAGCAGTACTTC
CASSPGHSYEQYF
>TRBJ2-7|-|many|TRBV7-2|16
TGTGCCAGCAGCAAAAGCCCGATGGGGGAAGCGGGCGAGCAGTACTTC
CASSKSPMGEAGEQYF
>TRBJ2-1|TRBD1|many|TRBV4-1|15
TGCGCCAGCAGCCAAGAGGGACAGATCTACAATGAGCAGTTCTTC
CASSQEGQIYNEQFF
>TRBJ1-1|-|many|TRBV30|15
TGTGCCTGGAGTGCCGTCCAGGGAGGATACACTGAAGCTTTCTTT
CAWSAVQGGYTEAFF
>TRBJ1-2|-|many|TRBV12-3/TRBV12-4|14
TGTGCCAGCAGTTTAGGGAGACAGCCCTTTCGTTACACCTTC
CASSLGRQPFRYTF
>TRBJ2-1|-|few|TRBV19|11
TGTGCCAGTAGTATAGCCCATGAGCAGTTCTTC
CASSIAHEQFF
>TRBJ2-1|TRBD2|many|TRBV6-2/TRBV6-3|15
TGTGCCAGCAGTTACCGAGCGGGAGGGCCGTATGAGCAGTTCTTC
CASSYRAGGPYEQFF
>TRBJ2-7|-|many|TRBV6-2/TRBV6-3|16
TGTGCCAGCAGACCGAGAACCAGGCCCCAGCAACACGAGCAGTACTTC
CASRPRTRPQQHEQYF
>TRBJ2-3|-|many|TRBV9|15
TGTGCCAGCAGCCCAGACTACTCTAGCACAGATACGCAGTATTTT
CASSPDYSSTDTQYF
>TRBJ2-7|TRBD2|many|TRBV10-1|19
TGCGCCAGCAGTGAGCCGAAGGGACTAGCGGGAGGTCCGTCCTACGAGCAGTACTTC
CASSEPKGLAGGPSYEQYF
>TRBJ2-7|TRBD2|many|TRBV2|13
TGTGCCAGTGTTACTAGCGGCGCCTACGAGCAGTACTTC
CASVTSGAYEQYF
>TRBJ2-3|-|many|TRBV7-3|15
TGTGCCAGCAGTCCCAGCGGGTCTAGCACAGATACGCAGTATTTT
CASSPSGSSTDTQYF
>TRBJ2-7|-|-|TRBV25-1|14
TGTGCCAGCAGGTTGACCGGGATGAGCTACGAGCAGTACTTC
CASRLTGMSYEQYF
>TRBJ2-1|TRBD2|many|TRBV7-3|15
TGTGCCAGCAGCTCAGGACTAGTGGCCTACAATGAGCAGTTCTTC
CASSSGLVAYNEQFF
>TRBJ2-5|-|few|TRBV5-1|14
TGCGCCAGCAGCCAGGGGCGGCTAGGGGAGACCCAGTACTTC
CASSQGRLGETQYF
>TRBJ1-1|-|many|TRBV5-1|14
TGCGCCAGCAGCTTGGGAGACATGAACACTGAAGCTTTCTTT
CASSLGDMNTEAFF
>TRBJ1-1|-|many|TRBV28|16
TGTGCCAGCAGCTTACTCGGTCCGGACACGAACACTGAAGCTTTCTTT
CASSLLGPDTNTEAFF
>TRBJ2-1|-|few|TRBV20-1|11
TGCAGTGCTAGCGGCGGTCAGGGACCGTTCTTC
CSASGGQGPFF
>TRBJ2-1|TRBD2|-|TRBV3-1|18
TGTGCCAGCAGGCCTTCTGGACTAGCGGGGGGTCTCTACAATGAGCAGTTCTTC
CASRPSGLAGGLYNEQFF
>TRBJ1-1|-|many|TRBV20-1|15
TGCAGTGCTAGAGACCTCTCAGGAAGCCCAACCGAAGCTTTCTTT
CSARDLSGSPTEAFF
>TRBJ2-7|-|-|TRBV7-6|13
TGTGCCAGCAGCTTTGCGGGGACAGCGGAGCAGTACTTC
CASSFAGTAEQYF